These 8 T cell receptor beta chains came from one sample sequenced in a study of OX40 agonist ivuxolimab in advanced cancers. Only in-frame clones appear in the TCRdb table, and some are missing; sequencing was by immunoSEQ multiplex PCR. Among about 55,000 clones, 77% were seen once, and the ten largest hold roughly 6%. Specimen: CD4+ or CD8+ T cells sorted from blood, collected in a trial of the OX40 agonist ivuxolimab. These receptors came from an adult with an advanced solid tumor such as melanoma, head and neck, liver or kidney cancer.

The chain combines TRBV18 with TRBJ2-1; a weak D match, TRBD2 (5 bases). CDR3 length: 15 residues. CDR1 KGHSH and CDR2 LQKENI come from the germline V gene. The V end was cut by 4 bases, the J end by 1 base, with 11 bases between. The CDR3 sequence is CASSQRTLSYNEQFF. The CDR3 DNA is TGTGCCAGCTCACAACGGACTTTGTCCTACAATGAGCAGTTCTTC.

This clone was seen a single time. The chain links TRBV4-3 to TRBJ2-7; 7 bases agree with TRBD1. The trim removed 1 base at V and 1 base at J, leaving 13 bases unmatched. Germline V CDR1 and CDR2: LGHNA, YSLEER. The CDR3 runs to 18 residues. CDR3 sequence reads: CASSQALVGTDNSYEQYF. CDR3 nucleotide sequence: TGCGCCAGCAGCCAAGCTCTCGTGGGGACAGACAATTCCTACGAGCAGTACTTC.

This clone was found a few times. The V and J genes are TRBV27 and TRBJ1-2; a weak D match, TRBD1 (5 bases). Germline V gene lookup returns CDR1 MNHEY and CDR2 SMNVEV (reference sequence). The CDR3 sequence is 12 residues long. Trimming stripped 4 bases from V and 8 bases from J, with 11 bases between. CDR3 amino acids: CASSYAGTGYTF. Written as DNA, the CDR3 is TGTGCCAGCAGTTATGCAGGGACGGGCTACACCTTC.

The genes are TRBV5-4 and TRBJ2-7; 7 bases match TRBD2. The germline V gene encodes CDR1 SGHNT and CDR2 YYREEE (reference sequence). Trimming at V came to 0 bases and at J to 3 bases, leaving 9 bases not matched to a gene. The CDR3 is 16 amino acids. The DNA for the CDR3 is TGTGCCAGCAGCTTGGGGGCTAGCGGCGGGAGCTACGAGCAGTACTTC. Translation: CASSLGASGGSYEQYF.

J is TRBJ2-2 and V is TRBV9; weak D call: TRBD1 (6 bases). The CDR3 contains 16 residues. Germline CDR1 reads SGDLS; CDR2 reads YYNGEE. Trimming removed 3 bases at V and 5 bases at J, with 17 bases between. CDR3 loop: CASSGQRGGLTGELFF. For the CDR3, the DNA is TGTGCCAGCAGCGGACAACGAGGGGGATTGACCGGGGAGCTGTTTTTT.

The CDR3 protein is CASSVQGGDEKLFF. Here the CDR3 DNA reads TGTGCCAGCAGCGTACAGGGAGGAGATGAAAAACTGTTTTTT. This chain connects TRBV9 to TRBJ1-4; D possibly corresponds to TRBD1 (5 bases). V dropped 1 base and J dropped 6 bases, with 10 bases sitting between them. The CDR3 runs to 14 residues. The germline CDR1 and CDR2 sequences are SGDLS and YYNGEE.

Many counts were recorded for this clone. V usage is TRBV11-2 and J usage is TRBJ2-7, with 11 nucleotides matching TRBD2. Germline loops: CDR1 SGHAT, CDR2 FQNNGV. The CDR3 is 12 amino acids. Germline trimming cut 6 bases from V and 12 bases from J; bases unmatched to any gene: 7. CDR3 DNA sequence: TGTGCCAGCAGTCCGACTAGCGGGGCTCGGTACTTC. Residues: CASSPTSGARYF.

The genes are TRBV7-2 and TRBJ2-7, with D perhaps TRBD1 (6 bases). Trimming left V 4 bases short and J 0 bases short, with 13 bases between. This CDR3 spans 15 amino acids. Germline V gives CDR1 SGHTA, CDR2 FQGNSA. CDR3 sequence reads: CASSWQGSPSYEQYF. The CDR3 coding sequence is TGTGCCAGCAGCTGGCAGGGGTCCCCCTCCTACGAGCAGTACTTC.